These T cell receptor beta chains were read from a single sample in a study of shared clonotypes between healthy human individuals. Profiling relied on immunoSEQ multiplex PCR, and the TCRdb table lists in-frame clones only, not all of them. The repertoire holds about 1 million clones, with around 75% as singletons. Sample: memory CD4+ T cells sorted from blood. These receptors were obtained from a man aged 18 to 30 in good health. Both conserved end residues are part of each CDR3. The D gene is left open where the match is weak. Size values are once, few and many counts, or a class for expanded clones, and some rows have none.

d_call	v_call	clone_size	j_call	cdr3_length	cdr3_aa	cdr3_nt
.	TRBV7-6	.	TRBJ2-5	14	CASSLTGQQETQYF	TGTGCCAGCAGCTTAACCGGACAGCAAGAGACCCAGTACTTC
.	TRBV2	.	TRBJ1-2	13	CASSVGQSSGYTF	TGTGCCAGCAGTGTAGGACAGTCAAGCGGCTACACCTTC
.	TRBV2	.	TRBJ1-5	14	CASSGASANQPQHF	TGTGCCAGCAGTGGGGCCAGCGCCAATCAGCCCCAGCATTTT
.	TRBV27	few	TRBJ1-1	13	CASSFGEGTEAFF	TGTGCCAGCAGTTTCGGAGAGGGCACTGAAGCTTTCTTT
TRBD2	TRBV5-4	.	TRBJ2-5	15	CASSLSSGGGQTQYF	TGTGCCAGCAGCTTGTCTAGCGGGGGGGGACAGACCCAGTACTTC
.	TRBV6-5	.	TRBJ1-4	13	CASSPGANEKLFF	TGTGCCAGCTCTCCGGGCGCAAATGAAAAACTGTTTTTT
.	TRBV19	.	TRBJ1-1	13	CASSIGGYTEAFF	TGTGCCAGTAGTATTGGGGGTTACACTGAAGCTTTCTTT
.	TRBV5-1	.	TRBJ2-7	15	CASTAWAGSPYEQYF	TGCGCCAGCACAGCTTGGGCCGGGTCCCCCTACGAGCAGTACTTC
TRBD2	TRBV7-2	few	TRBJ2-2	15	CASSPGGANTGELFF	TGTGCCAGCAGCCCGGGAGGGGCGAACACCGGGGAGCTGTTTTTT
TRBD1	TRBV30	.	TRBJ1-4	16	CAWRRGVRGSNEKLFF	TGTGCCTGGAGGAGGGGGGTCAGGGGGTCTAATGAAAAACTGTTTTTT
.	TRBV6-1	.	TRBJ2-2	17	CASSEVGGQTVTGELFF	TGTGCCAGCAGTGAAGTTGGCGGGCAAACGGTCACCGGGGAGCTGTTTTTT
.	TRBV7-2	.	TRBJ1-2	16	CASSLAGQGIDYGYTF	TGTGCCAGCAGCTTAGCGGGCCAGGGTATCGACTATGGCTACACCTTC
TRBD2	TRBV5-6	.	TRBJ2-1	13	CASSLPRREGKFF	TGTGCCAGCAGCTTACCGAGGCGGGAGGGGAAGTTCTTC
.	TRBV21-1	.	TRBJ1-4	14	CASSYAANNEKLFF	TGTGCCAGCAGCTACGCAGCTAATAATGAAAAACTGTTTTTT
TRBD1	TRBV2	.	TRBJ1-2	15	CASSETGQPNYGYTF	TGTGCCAGCAGTGAAACGGGACAGCCTAACTATGGCTACACCTTC
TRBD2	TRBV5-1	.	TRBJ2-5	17	CASSTGLAGEGRETQYF	TGCGCCAGCAGCACCGGACTAGCGGGAGAGGGGAGAGAGACCCAGTACTTC
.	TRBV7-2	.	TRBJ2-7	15	CASSLSPGPPYEQYF	TGTGCCAGCAGCTTATCTCCAGGGCCCCCCTACGAGCAGTACTTC
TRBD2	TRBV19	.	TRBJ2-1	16	CASSIGTSGIDNEQFF	TGTGCCAGTAGTATAGGGACTAGCGGGATCGACAATGAGCAGTTCTTC
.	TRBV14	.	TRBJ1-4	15	CASSELGAGIEKLFF	TGTGCCAGCAGCGAGTTGGGGGCTGGGATTGAAAAACTGTTTTTT
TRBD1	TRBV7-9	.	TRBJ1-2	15	CASDHEGRQGGGYTF	TGTGCCAGCGACCACGAAGGTCGACAGGGGGGAGGCTACACCTTC
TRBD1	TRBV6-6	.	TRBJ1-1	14	CASSYVTGGLVAFF	TGTGCCAGCAGTTACGTGACAGGGGGCCTGGTGGCTTTCTTT
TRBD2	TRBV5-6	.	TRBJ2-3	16	CASSFTSGGGTDTQYF	TGTGCCAGCAGCTTTACTAGCGGGGGTGGCACAGATACGCAGTATTTT
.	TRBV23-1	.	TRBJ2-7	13	CASSHWRPYEQYF	TGCGCCAGCAGTCATTGGAGACCGTACGAGCAGTACTTC
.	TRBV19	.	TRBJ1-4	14	CASSDRNLMEKLFF	TGTGCCAGTAGTGACCGAAACCTTATGGAAAAACTGTTTTTT
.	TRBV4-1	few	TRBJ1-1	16	CASSQDAGNYSTEAFF	TGCGCCAGCAGCCAAGATGCAGGGAACTATAGTACTGAAGCTTTCTTT
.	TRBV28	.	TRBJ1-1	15	CASSSAGGGSTEAFF	TGTGCCAGCAGTTCAGCGGGGGGTGGGTCCACTGAAGCTTTCTTT
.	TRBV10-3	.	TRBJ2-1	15	CAISESTQMGDEQFF	TGTGCCATCAGTGAGTCGACACAAATGGGTGATGAGCAGTTCTTC
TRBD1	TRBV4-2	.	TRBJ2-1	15	CASSLLTGGYNEQFF	TGTGCCAGCAGCCTCCTGACAGGGGGTTACAATGAGCAGTTCTTC